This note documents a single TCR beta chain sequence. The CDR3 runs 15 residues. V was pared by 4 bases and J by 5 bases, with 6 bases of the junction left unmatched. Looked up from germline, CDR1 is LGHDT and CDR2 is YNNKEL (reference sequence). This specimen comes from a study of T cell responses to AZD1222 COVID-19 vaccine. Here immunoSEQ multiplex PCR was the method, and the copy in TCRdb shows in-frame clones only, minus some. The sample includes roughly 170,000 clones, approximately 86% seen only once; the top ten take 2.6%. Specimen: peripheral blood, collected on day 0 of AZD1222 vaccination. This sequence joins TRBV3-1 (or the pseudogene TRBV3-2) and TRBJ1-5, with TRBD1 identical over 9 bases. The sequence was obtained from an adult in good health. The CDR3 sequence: CASSLGQGIHQPQHF. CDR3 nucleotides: TGTGCCAGCAGCCTCGGACAGGGGATCCATCAGCCCCAGCATTTT.